The 10 T cell receptor beta chains in this list originate from one sample, sequenced in a study of blood T cell repertoires in COVID-19. Assay: immunoSEQ multiplex PCR; the TCRdb copy retains only in-frame clones and omits some. The sample consists of fewer than 65,000 clones, approximately 86% of them appearing once. Material for sequencing was peripheral blood. These receptors originate from a human donor with acute or convalescent COVID-19. The donor label of this sample is uncertain.

The chain combines TRBV19 with TRBJ2-1, with D perhaps TRBD1 (6 bases). In germline, CDR1 is LNHDA, CDR2 SQIVND (reference sequence). The germline V and J ends were trimmed by 8 bases and 7 bases, with 18 bases remaining between them. The CDR3 is made up of 14 amino acids. The CDR3: CASSTGTNRNEQFF. In DNA form, the CDR3 reads TGTGCCAGTTCTACCGGGACAAACCGGAATGAGCAGTTCTTC. Drawing the rest from reference TRBV19 and TRBJ2-1, the complete variable domain is DGGITQSPKYLFRKEGQNVTLSCEQNLNHDAMYWYRQDPGQGLRLIYYSQIVNDFQKGDIAEGYSVSREKKESFPLTVTSAQKNPTAFYLCASSTGTNRNEQFFGPGTRLTVL.

The chain recombines TRBV9 with TRBJ2-7, with D hard to call. CDR1 is SGDLS, CDR2 YYNGEE, per germline. CDR3 length: 15 residues. The V end was cut by 1 base, the J end by 0 bases, with 11 bases between. Here the CDR3 reads CASSVSGGNSYEQYF. CDR3 DNA: TGTGCCAGCAGCGTATCCGGCGGAAACTCCTACGAGCAGTACTTC.

V and J are TRBV3-1 (or the pseudogene TRBV3-2) and TRBJ2-1; 11 bases match TRBD2. Germline loops: CDR1 LGHDT, CDR2 YNNKEL (reference sequence). The CDR3 has 15 residues. V trimming: 4 bases; J trimming: 8 bases; junction bases outside the gene matches: 7. CDR3 in amino acids: CASSPLAGVIYEQFF. CDR3 nucleotides: TGTGCCAGCAGCCCACTAGCGGGAGTTATATATGAGCAGTTCTTC.

This rearrangement joins TRBV5-4 to TRBJ2-1; D perhaps matches TRBD2 (5 bases). Trimming pared 4 bases from V and 1 base from J, leaving 12 bases between. In germline, CDR1 is SGHNT, CDR2 YYREEE (reference sequence). This CDR3 has 15 amino acids. In nucleotides, the CDR3 is TGTGCCAGCAGCCCAAGACTAAGGTCCTACAATGAGCAGTTCTTC. This sequence encodes CASSPRLRSYNEQFF.

The genes are TRBV27 and TRBJ1-6; 7 bases fit TRBD1. Per the germline V gene, CDR1 is MNHEY and CDR2 is SMNVEV (reference sequence). With V trimmed by 1 base and J by 10 bases, 7 bases remained unmatched. There are 15 residues in the CDR3. CDR3 sequence reads: CASSLFTGAESPLHF. As DNA, the CDR3 is TGTGCCAGCAGTTTATTTACAGGGGCGGAGTCACCCCTCCACTTT.

This chain joins TRBV19 and TRBJ1-1; tentative D call: TRBD1 (6 bases). The germline gives CDR1 LNHDA, CDR2 SQIVND (reference sequence). V dropped 5 bases and J dropped 1 base, with 14 bases sitting between them. This CDR3 comprises 15 residues. The DNA for the CDR3 is TGTGCCAGTAGTCAGGACCGACAGGCGAACACTGAAGCTTTCTTT. Residues: CASSQDRQANTEAFF.

The chain recombines TRBV6-1 with TRBJ2-5; 11 nucleotides agree with TRBD1. This CDR3 comprises 16 residues. The V gene's germline CDR1 is MNHNS and CDR2 SASEGT. The V segment lost 3 bases and the J segment 5 bases; nucleotides outside the gene matches: 8. CDR3 DNA: TGTGCCAGCAGTGAGAACTGGACAGGGGGCAGGGAGACCCAGTACTTC. Residues: CASSENWTGGRETQYF.

The table lists this clone with a count of one. The chain employs TRBV28 and TRBJ2-7; no definite D call. Germline V gene data show CDR1 as MDHEN and CDR2 as SYDVKM. The CDR3 is 14 residues long. Trimming cost V 2 bases and J 3 bases, with 11 bases left between them. The CDR3 here is CASSLLEASYEQYF. The CDR3 region has the DNA TGTGCCAGCAGTTTACTTGAGGCTAGCTACGAGCAGTACTTC.

CDR3 region: CASSLSGGGTYEQYV. DNA for the CDR3: TGTGCCAGCAGTTTATCTGGCGGGGGGACCTACGAGCAGTACGTC. The chain is built from TRBV28 and TRBJ2-7; 8 bases map to TRBD2. This CDR3 spans 15 amino acids. With 1 base clipped from V and 2 bases from J, the junction kept 4 bases outside the gene matches. Germline V lookup: CDR1 MDHEN, CDR2 SYDVKM.

V and J are TRBV21-1 and TRBJ1-4; the table's D call TRBD1 went unverified against the DNA. TRBV21-1 constitutes a pseudogene. This CDR3 spans 18 amino acids. In nucleotides, the CDR3 is TGTGCCAGCAGCGAAACAGGGTATTTTTCGTCCACTAATGAAAAACTGTTTTTT. It yields the protein CASSETGYFSSTNEKLFF.